The 31 T cell receptor beta chains listed next were all sequenced from one sample in a study of shared clonotypes between healthy human individuals (dated by TCRdb to 2018 to 2021). Library method: the immunoSEQ multiplex PCR assay. This is the immuneACCESS table as TCRdb keeps it, with only in-frame sequences that have V and J called. A part of the clones is gone; compared with another copy, unresolved V genes explain less than half, and the rest is unexplained. The sample contains millions of clones, approximately 95% of them found a single time. The ten largest account for approximately 0.13% of the sample. The specimen sequenced was naive CD4+ T cells sorted from blood. Per the publication, the cell subset or site label means: CD45RA+ positively selected. All receptors derive from a man aged 18 to 30 in good health.

The genes are TRBV27 and TRBJ2-7; 7 positions agree with TRBD2. CDR3 length: 16 residues. Trimming took 5 bases from V and 2 from J; bases not matched to a gene: 12. Germline V CDR1 and CDR2: MNHEY, SMNVEV (reference sequence). The CDR3 nucleotides are TGTGCCAGCAGTCCCCCGGGGAGGGGACTAACCTACGAGCAGTACTTC. Translation: CASSPPGRGLTYEQYF.

V gene TRBV6-5 combines with J gene TRBJ2-7; maybe TRBD2 (5 bases). CDR3 length: 15 residues. Trimming stripped 6 bases from V and 0 bases from J, with 15 bases between. Germline assignment: CDR1 MNHEY and CDR2 SVGAGI. CDR3 in DNA: TGTGCCAGCAGCACCGCCGGGAAGAGCTCCTACGAGCAGTACTTC. Protein: CASSTAGKSSYEQYF.

J is TRBJ2-7 and V is TRBV2; possible D gene TRBD2, 6 bases. This CDR3 is 14 amino acids long. The germline V gene has CDR1 SNHLY and CDR2 FYNNEI. V was cut by 6 bases and J by 0 bases, with 12 bases left in between. The CDR3 DNA follows: TGTGCCAGCAGGAGGACGGGACTCTCCTACGAGCAGTACTTC. It encodes CASRRTGLSYEQYF.

The gene calls are TRBV5-1 and TRBJ1-5, with D possibly TRBD1 on 6 matching bases. Trimming left V 0 bases short and J 7 bases short, with 11 bases between. This CDR3 has 14 residues. CDR1 is SGHRS, CDR2 YFSETQ, per germline. CDR3 DNA: TGCGCCAGCAGCTTGGGGGGGGCCAAGCAGCCCCAGCATTTT. Amino acid sequence: CASSLGGAKQPQHF. The whole variable domain, filled in from reference TRBV5-1 and TRBJ1-5, reads KAGVTQTPRYLIKTRGQQVTLSCSPISGHRSVSWYQQTPGQGLQFLFEYFSETQRNKGNFPGRFSGRQFSNSRSEMNVSTLELGDSALYLCASSLGGAKQPQHFGDGTRLSIL.

CDR3 protein: CASSLGHHNSPLHF. The CDR3 nucleotides read TGCGCCAGCAGCTTGGGACACCATAATTCACCCCTCCACTTT. J is TRBJ1-6 and V is TRBV5-1; D is unresolved. The V gene lost 0 bases and the J gene lost 5 bases, with 6 bases spanning the gap. CDR3 length equals 14 residues. Germline CDR1 SGHRS, CDR2 YFSETQ.

The chain is built from TRBV5-6 and TRBJ2-7; 9 bases map to TRBD1. Unmatched junction bases numbered 6, after V lost 2 bases and J lost 9 bases. Germline CDR1 reads SGHDT; CDR2 reads YYEEEE. The CDR3 has 13 amino acids. CDR3: CASSLGQGSMQYF. DNA of the CDR3: TGTGCCAGCAGCTTAGGACAGGGGAGTATGCAGTACTTC.

This chain uses TRBV2 with TRBJ1-5; D is possibly TRBD1 (5 bases). This CDR3 is 14 amino acids long. Between the trimmed V and J ends, which lost 4 bases and 6 bases, there was a span of 13 bases. Germline-derived CDR1 and CDR2 are SNHLY and FYNNEI. The CDR3 protein is CASSGAGMGQPQHF. The CDR3 nucleotides are TGTGCCAGCAGTGGGGCAGGGATGGGTCAGCCCCAGCATTTT.

The chain employs TRBV21-1 and TRBJ2-7; the D segment call TRBD2 is taken from the table without a DNA check. TRBV21-1 is recorded as a pseudogene. This CDR3 has 13 amino acids. CDR3 residues: CASTVGRSYEQYF. In DNA, the CDR3 is TGTGCCAGCACCGTCGGAAGGAGCTACGAGCAGTACTTC.

The V and J genes are TRBV2 and TRBJ1-1; TRBD1 matches 7 bases. The germline gives CDR1 SNHLY, CDR2 FYNNEI. The CDR3 covers 12 residues. V was pared by 9 bases and J by 6 bases, with 7 bases of the junction left unmatched. CDR3 coding DNA: TGTGCCAGTACAGGGGAAACGGCTGAAGCTTTCTTT. This translates into CASTGETAEAFF.

The chain couples TRBV4-3 to TRBJ2-5; 7 bases align to TRBD1. V trimming: 3 bases; J trimming: 2 bases; junction bases outside the gene matches: 9. The CDR3 has 16 amino acids. The germline gives CDR1 LGHNA, CDR2 YSLEER. CDR3 DNA: TGCGCCAGCAGCCAGGAAACCCCGGGACAGCAAGAGACCCAGTACTTC. As protein: CASSQETPGQQETQYF.

J is TRBJ1-3 and V is TRBV5-6, with D uncertain. Germline V lookup: CDR1 SGHDT, CDR2 YYEEEE. V gave up 1 base and J gave up 0 bases, with 8 bases separating them. The CDR3 contains 15 residues. The CDR3 DNA reads as TGTGCCAGCAGCTTGTGGTCGAACTCTGGAAACACCATATATTTT. Encoded protein: CASSLWSNSGNTIYF.

The chain employs TRBV6-1 and TRBJ2-4; 8 bases fit TRBD1. CDR1 and CDR2 (germline): MNHNS, SASEGT. Trimming at V came to 3 bases and at J to 5 bases, leaving 9 bases not matched to a gene. This CDR3 is 16 amino acids long. The CDR3 coding sequence is TGTGCCAGCAGTGATATTCGGACAGGGTCGGAAAACATTCAGTACTTC. Translation gives CASSDIRTGSENIQYF.

This clone was detected only once. V is TRBV6-1 and J is TRBJ1-6; D is undetermined. Germline V gene data show CDR1 as MNHNS and CDR2 as SASEGT. The CDR3 has 15 amino acids. Trimming pared 1 base from V and 10 bases from J, leaving 14 bases between. The CDR3 coding sequence is TGTGCCAGCAGTGAAGAAGAGGGTAGGAAGTCACCCCTCCACTTT. Translated, it gives CASSEEEGRKSPLHF.

The V call is TRBV19, the J call TRBJ2-7, with TRBD2 as a possible D gene (6 bases). The V end lost 4 bases, the J end lost 3 bases, and 13 bases lay between the germline ends. Looked up from germline, CDR1 is LNHDA and CDR2 is SQIVND (reference sequence). The CDR3 totals 14 residues. CDR3 amino acids: CASSRGDLNYEQYF. DNA for the CDR3: TGTGCCAGTAGTAGAGGGGACTTGAACTACGAGCAGTACTTC.

The chain links TRBV7-9 to TRBJ2-1; D is perhaps TRBD1 or TRBD2 (6 bases each). CDR1 is SEHNR, CDR2 FQNEAQ, per germline (reference sequence). The V end was cut by 6 bases, the J end by 7 bases, with 19 bases between. This CDR3 contains 15 residues. CDR3 in amino acids: CASSPTSTGANEQFF. Here the CDR3 DNA reads TGTGCCAGCAGTCCAACCTCGACGGGGGCGAATGAGCAGTTCTTC. Based on the CDR3 plus reference TRBV7-9 and TRBJ2-1, the full variable domain is DTGVSQNPRHKITKRGQNVTFRCDPISEHNRLYWYRQTLGQGPEFLTYFQNEAQLEKSRLLSDRFSAERPKGSFSTLEIQRTEQGDSAMYLCASSPTSTGANEQFFGPGTRLTVL.

The chain has TRBV6-5 and TRBJ2-7, with D perhaps given as TRBD1 or TRBD2 (7 bases each). This CDR3 has 14 amino acids. V lost 8 bases to trimming and J lost 5 bases, with 19 bases between them. CDR1 and CDR2 (germline): MNHEY, SVGAGI. The CDR3 protein is CASGSGQGGNEQYF. The CDR3 nucleotides read TGTGCCAGCGGGTCGGGTCAGGGGGGGAACGAGCAGTACTTC.

With regard to this clone: This may be a read error, as it is one base from a much larger clone. The identical CDR3 is also encoded by other nucleotide sequences in the sample. The chain combines TRBV7-6 with TRBJ2-7; D unresolved. Germline V gene sequence: CDR1 SGHVS, CDR2 FNYEAQ. V lost 4 bases, J lost 3 bases, and 4 bases lay in between. This CDR3 has 11 residues. CDR3 in DNA: TGTGCCAGCAGCTCCGACTACGAGCAGTACTTC. It specifies CASSSDYEQYF.

This clone was picked up many times. V gene TRBV19 combines with J gene TRBJ2-5; 7 nucleotides agree with TRBD2. The ends lost 4 bases at V and 1 base at J; junction bases unmatched: 3. The CDR3 has 14 amino acids. Germline CDR1 LNHDA, CDR2 SQIVND (reference sequence). Here the CDR3 DNA reads TGTGCCAGTAGTACTTGGACTAGCCAAGAGACCCAGTACTTC. As protein: CASSTWTSQETQYF.

This sequence joins TRBV10-1 and TRBJ2-3; D gene unclear. The V gene's germline CDR1 is WNHNN and CDR2 SYGVQD (reference sequence). The CDR3 has 13 amino acids. Trimming stripped 2 bases from V and 5 bases from J, with 8 bases between. The CDR3 DNA sequence: TGCGCCAGCAGTGAGAATCTCGGAGATACGCAGTATTTT. Translation: CASSENLGDTQYF.

Comments on this clone: Other DNA sequences in the sample encode the same CDR3. The chain links TRBV5-1 to TRBJ2-3; D gene ambiguous. Trimming took off 3 bases at V and 2 bases at J, with 10 bases between the two ends. The CDR3 runs to 14 residues. Germline lookup yields CDR1 SGHRS and CDR2 YFSETQ. The CDR3 nucleotides read TGCGCCAGCAGCTCCGGAGAGTTCACAGATACGCAGTATTTT. Its protein is CASSSGEFTDTQYF.

This chain connects TRBV18 to TRBJ2-3; 9 bases line up with TRBD1. J lost 10 bases, V lost 0 bases, and 11 bases had no gene match. This CDR3 spans 16 amino acids. Germline V lookup: CDR1 KGHSH, CDR2 LQKENI. The CDR3 sequence is CASSPPLGQGSIAQYF. The CDR3 DNA sequence: TGTGCCAGCTCACCACCCCTGGGACAGGGCTCCATTGCGCAGTATTTT. Looking up the rest from reference TRBV18 and TRBJ2-3 gives the full variable domain: NAGVMQNPRHLVRRRGQEARLRCSPMKGHSHVYWYRQLPEEGLKFMVYLQKENIIDESGMPKERFSAEFPKEGPSILRIQQVVRGDSAAYFCASSPPLGQGSIAQYFGPGTRLTVL.

This clone was counted a single time. The chain links TRBV10-3 to TRBJ1-2; 7 nucleotides line up with TRBD1. V gave up 2 bases and J gave up 0 bases; unmatched junction bases: 3. The germline gives CDR1 ENHRY, CDR2 SYGVKD. The CDR3 consists of 15 residues. In nucleotides, the CDR3 is TGTGCCATCAGTGAGCGACAGGGAGCTAACTATGGCTACACCTTC. Amino acids: CAISERQGANYGYTF.

This CDR3 is CASSIGWALNQPQHF. In DNA form, the CDR3 reads TGTGCCAGTAGTATAGGTTGGGCACTCAATCAGCCCCAGCATTTT. The chain has TRBV19 and TRBJ1-5; D unclear. The CDR3 sequence is 15 residues long. Germline V gene sequence: CDR1 LNHDA, CDR2 SQIVND (reference sequence). Trimming took 1 base from V and 3 from J, leaving 10 bases between them.

This clone was recorded only once. The genes are TRBV5-4 and TRBJ1-6; 9 nucleotides agree with TRBD1. Germline CDR1 reads SGHNT; CDR2 reads YYREEE (reference sequence). V shed 0 bases and J 13 bases; nucleotides not matched to a gene: 8. The length of the CDR3 is 15 residues. The chain's CDR3 is CASSLGDREGYPLHF. CDR3 DNA sequence: TGTGCCAGCAGCTTGGGGGACAGGGAAGGTTATCCCCTCCACTTT.

This clone came up once. V and J are TRBV19 and TRBJ2-6; a possible D gene is TRBD1 (6 bases). Deletions cut 3 bases from V and 0 bases from J, with 15 bases between. The germline CDR1 and CDR2 sequences are LNHDA and SQIVND (reference sequence). This CDR3 comprises 18 residues. CDR3 amino acids: CASSIGDRLVSGANVLTF. In DNA form, the CDR3 reads TGTGCCAGTAGTATTGGAGACAGGCTAGTCTCTGGGGCCAACGTCCTGACTTTC. Full variable domain (remainder filled in from reference TRBV19 and TRBJ2-6): DGGITQSPKYLFRKEGQNVTLSCEQNLNHDAMYWYRQDPGQGLRLIYYSQIVNDFQKGDIAEGYSVSREKKESFPLTVTSAQKNPTAFYLCASSIGDRLVSGANVLTFGAGSRLTVL.

The CDR3 reads CASSVDRVITDTQYF. The CDR3 DNA reads TGTGCCAGCAGCGTGGACAGGGTTATCACAGATACGCAGTATTTT. The rearrangement joins TRBV5-6 to TRBJ2-3, with 8 nucleotides matching TRBD1. The junction had 6 bases not matched to a gene; V was cut back by 4 bases and J by 2 bases. The CDR3 loop spans 15 amino acids. Germline-derived CDR1 and CDR2 are SGHDT and YYEEEE.

This chain connects TRBV7-9 to TRBJ1-3, with D possibly TRBD1 on 5 matching bases. CDR3 length: 18 amino acids. The V gene lost 5 bases and the J gene lost 0 bases, with 20 bases spanning the gap. Germline V gene lookup returns CDR1 SEHNR and CDR2 FQNEAQ (reference sequence). The CDR3 here is CASSVGRPGISSGNTIYF. DNA of the CDR3: TGTGCCAGCAGCGTTGGGCGACCAGGGATAAGCTCTGGAAACACCATATATTTT.

The chain uses TRBV30 and TRBJ2-7, with TRBD1 identical over 9 bases. Unmatched junction bases numbered 7, after V lost 3 bases and J lost 4 bases. The germline V gene encodes CDR1 GTSNPN and CDR2 SVGIG (reference sequence). The CDR3 spans 14 residues. Here the CDR3 DNA reads TGTGCCTGGAGCCAGACAGGGGGTCTTTACGAGCAGTACTTC. It yields the protein CAWSQTGGLYEQYF.

The rearrangement joins TRBV5-6 to TRBJ2-1, with 8 positions matching TRBD2. The CDR3 consists of 16 residues. V lost 3 bases and J lost 2; bases outside the gene matches: 7. Germline lookup yields CDR1 SGHDT and CDR2 YYEEEE. In nucleotides, the CDR3 is TGTGCCAGCAGCTCAGGACTAGCAGAACCCTACAATGAGCAGTTCTTC. This translates into CASSSGLAEPYNEQFF. The complete variable domain, with remaining parts taken from reference TRBV5-6 and TRBJ2-1, reads DAGVTQSPTHLIKTRGQQVTLRCSPKSGHDTVSWYQQALGQGPQFIFQYYEEEERQRGNFPDRFSGHQFPNYSSELNVNALLLGDSALYLCASSSGLAEPYNEQFFGPGTRLTVL.

The V gene is TRBV30, the J gene TRBJ1-3; the D gene is possibly TRBD1 (6 bases). With 0 bases removed from V and 0 bases from J, the gap between germline ends came to 9 bases. The CDR3 has 15 amino acids. The germline V gene encodes CDR1 GTSNPN and CDR2 SVGIG (reference sequence). CDR3 loop: CAWSVQGTSGNTIYF. The CDR3 DNA sequence: TGTGCCTGGAGTGTACAGGGCACCTCTGGAAACACCATATATTTT.

The table lists this clone with a count of one. This chain links TRBV2 with TRBJ2-1, with 7 bases aligning to TRBD1. Germline loops: CDR1 SNHLY, CDR2 FYNNEI. The CDR3 runs 16 residues. J was trimmed by 0 bases and V by 6 bases; bases with no gene match: 8. In DNA, the CDR3 is TGTGCCAGCAGCCCAGGACAGGCCAGCTCCTACAATGAGCAGTTCTTC. As protein: CASSPGQASSYNEQFF.